The 26 T cell receptor beta chains reported below all come from one sample, sequenced in a study of regulatory T cells in long-lasting Graves disease. Construction of TCR beta libraries relied on iRepertoire HTBI primers and on Arm-PCR targeting CDR3 regions. TCRdb fed the multiplex PCR reads into MiXCR, producing one record per CDR3 protein. This sample has roughly 500,000 distinct CDR3 sequences; more than 10% occur once, and the top ten carry 8.9%. Time point here: newly diagnosed GD, antithyroid drugs for less than 3 months. Construction of the TCR library relied on RNA isolated from PBMCs. This same sample was also part of a study on T cells in Graves' hyperthyroidism and ophthalmopathy.

The sequences come from peripheral blood mononuclear cells (PBMCs), collected at new diagnosis, from a patient treated with antithyroid drugs. The origin of the receptors is a woman under 40 with Graves disease.

The chain uses TRBV5-6 and TRBJ2-7; D gene unclear. CDR1 is SGHDT, CDR2 YYEEEE, per germline. Trimming took 0 bases from V and 6 from J, leaving 13 bases between them. The length of the CDR3 is 14 residues. CDR3 in amino acids: CASSLGGWVGEQYF. The CDR3 nucleotides are TGTGCCAGCAGCTTGGGGGGATGGGTCGGCGAGCAGTACTTC.

This clonotype was counted at least ten times. V is TRBV28 and J is TRBJ2-1; maybe TRBD1 (5 bases). V was clipped by 10 bases and J by 4 bases, with 17 bases between them. From germline, CDR1 is MDHEN and CDR2 SYDVKM. The CDR3 is made up of 14 amino acids. CDR3 loop: CATHQGSGYNEQFF. The CDR3 nucleotides read TGTGCCACCCACCAGGGCTCCGGTTACAATGAGCAGTTCTTC.

This clonotype was seen more than once but under ten times. The genes are TRBV27 and TRBJ2-3; D perhaps matches TRBD1 (5 bases). This CDR3 spans 14 amino acids. The germline CDR1 and CDR2 sequences are MNHEY and SMNVEV (reference sequence). V shed 5 bases and J shed 5 bases, with 14 bases lying between them. The CDR3 bases are TGTGCCAGCAGTCCTCTACCCACAGGAGATACGCAGTATTTT. Its translation: CASSPLPTGDTQYF.

This clonotype was found many times. The chain carries TRBV28 and TRBJ1-2; 7 nucleotides line up with TRBD1. V was clipped by 5 bases and J by 2 bases; unmatched bases: 8. This CDR3 is built from 15 residues. Germline V gene sequence: CDR1 MDHEN, CDR2 SYDVKM. CDR3 amino acids: CASSLGDRHNYGYTF. In nucleotides, the CDR3 is TGTGCCAGCAGTCTCGGGGACAGACACAACTATGGCTACACCTTC.

In its sample, this clonotype was seen a few times. This rearrangement joins TRBV7-2 to TRBJ2-4, with 7 positions matching TRBD1. V shed 0 bases and J 11 bases; nucleotides not matched to a gene: 13. CDR1 is SGHTA and CDR2 is FQGNSA in the germline V gene. CDR3 size: 16 residues. The CDR3 region has the DNA TGTGCCAGCAGCTTAGCGTGGGTAGGGGGCGTGAGGGTTCAGTACTTC. This translates into CASSLAWVGGVRVQYF.

As to this clonotype: The conserved closing phenylalanine or tryptophan is absent in this CDR3, likely reflecting a read error. The rearrangement joins TRBV20-1 to TRBJ2-3; tentatively, D is TRBD2 (5 bases). The length of the CDR3 is 14 residues. The V gene lost 0 bases and the J gene lost 4 bases, with 11 bases spanning the gap. Germline CDR1 reads DFQATT; CDR2 reads SNEGSKA (reference sequence). The CDR3 DNA is TGCAGTGCTAGAGATTCTCGAGCGGCAGATACGCAGTATTTA. It codes for CSARDSRAADTQYL.

Notes on this clonotype: The junction departs from germline at one end; a sequencing error may be responsible. The CDR3 here is CASSIHSSGNTISF. For the CDR3, the DNA is TGTGCCAGCAGCATACATAGCTCTGGAAACACCATATCTTTT. The chain joins TRBV7-2 to TRBJ1-3; no clear D gene. The CDR3 has 14 residues. The germline V gene has CDR1 SGHTA and CDR2 FQGNSA. The full variable domain, in which reference TRBV7-2 and TRBJ1-3 provide the parts outside the CDR3, is GAGVSQSPSNKVTEKGKDVELRCDPISGHTALYWYRQSLGQGLEFLIYFQGNSAPDKSGLPSDRFSAERTGGSVSTLTIQRTQQEDSAVYLCASSIHSSGNTISFGEGSWLTVV.

There are many counts of this clonotype. The chain uses TRBV7-9 and TRBJ1-2; D gene unclear. Germline CDR1 reads SEHNR; CDR2 reads FQNEAQ (reference sequence). Trimming took 5 bases from V and 6 from J, leaving 13 bases between them. This CDR3 has 13 residues. The CDR3 nucleotides read TGTGCCAGCAGCCAGAGCAGGTTCCATGGCTACACCTTC. Translated, it gives CASSQSRFHGYTF.

This clonotype was found many times. This chain joins TRBV6-1 and TRBJ2-7, with TRBD2 as a possible D gene (6 bases). V was shortened by 10 bases and J by 0 bases, with 22 bases between the two germline ends. The CDR3 is made up of 16 amino acids. Germline V lookup: CDR1 MNHNS, CDR2 SASEGT. The CDR3 DNA sequence: TGTGCCAACCACTCCGCGGTGGTAGCGGACTCCTACGAGCAGTACTTC. Its protein is CANHSAVVADSYEQYF.

This clonotype was counted between two and nine times. Sequence at one end of the junction differs from germline and may be a read error. The V call is TRBV20-1, the J call TRBJ2-1; possibly TRBD2 for D (5 bases). CDR1 is DFQATT and CDR2 is SNEGSKA in the germline V gene (reference sequence). This CDR3 region has 14 residues. The CDR3 sequence: CSARDTYFAGEQSF. The CDR3 DNA follows: TGCAGTGCTAGAGATACCTATTTCGCGGGCGAGCAGTCCTTC.

This clonotype has at least ten counts. The chain couples TRBV6-2 or TRBV6-3 to TRBJ2-7; D not resolved. The ends were cut back, 4 bases at V and 3 bases at J, with 13 bases in the middle. The germline V gene has CDR1 MNHEY and CDR2 SVGEGT. This CDR3 is 14 amino acids long. The CDR3 nucleotides read TGTGCCAGCAGTTCTTCTATGGCTGGCTACGAGCAGTACTTC. Residues: CASSSSMAGYEQYF.

There are many counts of this clonotype. V and J are TRBV2 and TRBJ1-6; 8 positions match TRBD1. Trimming took 9 bases from V and 1 from J; bases not matched to a gene: 11. The germline gives CDR1 SNHLY, CDR2 FYNNEI. This CDR3 has 17 residues. This CDR3 is CASTPGTGRSYNSPLHF. In DNA, the CDR3 is TGTGCCAGTACCCCTGGGACAGGTCGATCCTATAATTCACCCCTCCACTTT. Drawing the rest from reference TRBV2 and TRBJ1-6, the complete variable domain is EPEVTQTPSHQVTQMGQEVILRCVPISNHLYFYWYRQILGQKVEFLVSFYNNEISEKSEIFDDQFSVERPDGSNFTLKIRSTKLEDSAMYFCASTPGTGRSYNSPLHFGNGTRLTVT.

This clonotype was counted many times. The chain is built from TRBV29-1 and TRBJ2-7, with 10 bases lining up with TRBD1. Germline V gene data show CDR1 as SQVTM and CDR2 as ANQGSEA. The CDR3 length is 13 residues. The V gene end was trimmed by 6 bases and the J gene end by 6 bases; junction bases not matched to a gene: 8. The CDR3 is CSVDGTGVSEQYF. DNA for the CDR3: TGCAGCGTGGATGGGACAGGGGTGTCCGAGCAGTACTTC.

This clonotype occurred many times. The CDR3 protein is CASSPGTAVNQPQHF. CDR3 sequence (DNA): TGTGCCAGCAGCCCTGGGACAGCAGTCAATCAGCCCCAGCATTTT. The rearrangement links TRBV7-9 to TRBJ1-5; 7 bases are shared with TRBD1. V trimming: 5 bases; J trimming: 3 bases; junction bases outside the gene matches: 7. The CDR3 is 15 residues long. Germline-derived CDR1 and CDR2 are SEHNR and FQNEAQ (reference sequence).

This clonotype was seen many times. The rearrangement joins TRBV9 to TRBJ2-1, with 7 bases matching TRBD2. Germline lookup yields CDR1 SGDLS and CDR2 YYNGEE. V shed 0 bases, J shed 2 bases, and the junction held 5 bases outside the gene matches. The CDR3 has 16 amino acids. DNA for the CDR3: TGTGCCAGCAGCGTAGTCAAGCGGGGCACCTACAATGAGCAGTTCTTC. Protein: CASSVVKRGTYNEQFF.

The genes are TRBV7-9 and TRBJ1-6, with 7 bases aligning to TRBD1. The CDR3 loop spans 19 amino acids. Germline V lookup: CDR1 SEHNR, CDR2 FQNEAQ (reference sequence). V dropped 5 bases and J dropped 6; count of bases not matched to a gene: 19. Written as DNA, the CDR3 is TGTGCCAGCAGCCTCACGCCGGCCAGACAGGGCAGACGTAATTCACCCCTCCACTTT. Protein sequence: CASSLTPARQGRRNSPLHF.

Comment on this clonotype: Compared with germline, one end of the junction differs, possibly owing to a read error. J is TRBJ2-3 and V is TRBV11-1, with D maybe TRBD2 (6 bases). With the DNA end fitting TRBJ2-5 better, the J assignment may be wrong. CDR1 is SGHAT, CDR2 FQDESV, per germline (reference sequence). This CDR3 has 14 amino acids. CDR3 DNA: TGTGCCAGCAACTTACGGGACTCCGCAGAGACCCAGTACTTC. Encoded protein: CASNLRDSAETQYF.

This clonotype was detected ten times or more. This chain joins TRBV3-1 and TRBJ2-2; D is possibly TRBD1 (5 bases). Germline CDR1 and CDR2: LGHDT and YNNKEL (reference sequence). V was trimmed by 4 bases and J by 0 bases, leaving 9 bases between them. The CDR3 totals 15 residues. In nucleotides, the CDR3 is TGTGCCAGCAGCCGGGGCAGGACGAACACCGGGGAGCTGTTTTTT. Its translation: CASSRGRTNTGELFF.

V is TRBV7-9 and J is TRBJ2-2; maybe TRBD2 (5 bases). Trimming took off 11 bases at V and 1 base at J, with 5 bases between the two ends. The CDR3 is 11 residues long. Per the germline V gene, CDR1 is SEHNR and CDR2 is FQNEAQ (reference sequence). CDR3 loop: CAGRNTGELFF. Written as DNA, the CDR3 is TGTGCCGGGAGGAACACCGGGGAGCTGTTTTTT.

This clonotype has at least ten counts. CDR3 sequence: CASSETLAGRGGELFF. CDR3 nucleotide sequence: TGTGCCAGCAGTGAAACACTAGCGGGACGGGGCGGGGAGCTGTTTTTT. This chain uses TRBV2 with TRBJ2-2, with 10 bases that match TRBD2. Trimming at V came to 2 bases and at J to 7 bases, leaving 7 bases not matched to a gene. Germline lookup yields CDR1 SNHLY and CDR2 FYNNEI. CDR3 length: 16 residues.

This clonotype was seen repeatedly, ten times or more. This sequence joins TRBV12-3 or TRBV12-4 and TRBJ1-1; D perhaps matches TRBD1 (6 bases). Deletions cut 10 bases from V and 1 base from J, with 22 bases between. The CDR3 is 16 amino acids. The CDR3 spells CATSRLGGLRNTEAFF. CDR3 coding DNA: TGTGCCACCTCACGACTAGGGGGACTGAGGAACACTGAAGCTTTCTTT.

This chain joins TRBV11-2 and TRBJ2-7; D gene unclear. Germline CDR1 and CDR2: SGHAT and FQNNGV. This CDR3 comprises 15 residues. Trimming took 0 bases from V and 2 from J, leaving 11 bases between them. The CDR3 here is CASSLDPPTAYEQYF. CDR3 bases: TGTGCCAGCAGCTTAGATCCACCGACCGCCTACGAGCAGTACTTC.

This clonotype was counted many times. The chain employs TRBV19 and TRBJ1-3; TRBD1 agrees at 8 bases. Looked up from germline, CDR1 is LNHDA and CDR2 is SQIVND (reference sequence). The CDR3 sequence is 15 residues long. V gave up 5 bases and J gave up 1 base; unmatched junction bases: 4. The CDR3 coding sequence is TGTGCCAGTAGTGACAGGGGCTCATCTGGAAACACCATATATTTT. Translating it yields CASSDRGSSGNTIYF.

This clonotype came up many times. The chain combines TRBV6-1 with TRBJ2-3; a possible D gene is TRBD2 (5 bases). This CDR3 contains 16 residues. Germline CDR1 and CDR2: MNHNS and SASEGT. V shed 6 bases and J shed 4 bases, with 20 bases lying between them. This chain's CDR3 is CASSQTPRVGADTQYF. The CDR3 bases are TGTGCCAGCAGCCAAACCCCGCGGGTCGGGGCAGATACGCAGTATTTT.

At least ten counts were recorded for this clonotype. This sequence joins TRBV18 and TRBJ2-7; D is undetermined. Between the trimmed V and J ends, which lost 2 bases and 9 bases, there was a span of 14 bases. The CDR3 is made up of 13 amino acids. CDR1 KGHSH and CDR2 LQKENI come from the germline V gene. The CDR3 sequence: CASSPSLPDGQYF. The CDR3 DNA reads TGTGCCAGCTCACCAAGTCTTCCGGATGGGCAGTACTTC. Full variable domain (remainder filled in from reference TRBV18 and TRBJ2-7): NAGVMQNPRHLVRRRGQEARLRCSPMKGHSHVYWYRQLPEEGLKFMVYLQKENIIDESGMPKERFSAEFPKEGPSILRIQQVVRGDSAAYFCASSPSLPDGQYFGPGTRLTVT.

This clonotype was counted ten times or more. The rearrangement joins TRBV6-2 or TRBV6-3 to TRBJ2-5, with TRBD2 identical over 10 bases. This CDR3 has 17 residues. The V gene's germline CDR1 is MNHEY and CDR2 SVGEGT. With V trimmed by 6 bases and J by 7 bases, 17 bases remained unmatched. In DNA, the CDR3 is TGTGCCAGCAGCCCCGGACTAGCGGTTTACATCGGGGGGACCCAGTACTTC. This gives the protein CASSPGLAVYIGGTQYF.